Sequencing of this TCR beta chain was carried out in a study of control samples from healthy donors and cancer patients. J was trimmed by 0 bases and V by 3 bases; bases with no gene match: 9. In germline, CDR1 is KGHDR, CDR2 SFDVKD. This CDR3 comprises 17 residues. Assay: immunoSEQ multiplex PCR; the TCRdb copy retains only in-frame clones and omits some. The sample comprises 94,000 or so clones, approximately 84% of which are singletons, and roughly 39% rests with the top ten. The chain uses TRBV24-1 and TRBJ1-2; 7 nucleotides line up with TRBD1. The specimen sequenced was PBMCs. The clonotype comes from a man between 65 and 85 years old with lung cancer. For the CDR3, the DNA is TGTGCCACCAGTGATCATAATTTGGGACAGTCTAACTATGGCTACACCTTC. This encodes CATSDHNLGQSNYGYTF.